This TCR beta chain was captured in a study of CD8 T cells in Susac syndrome. Random-hexamer reverse transcription was applied to about 0.5 to 1 ug RNA. One entry per CDR3 protein results from TCRdb running MiXCR on the immunoSEQ multiplex PCR reads. In the table there are 200,000 to 250,000 distinct CDR3 sequences, 85% to 95% of which are singletons. V lost 5 bases and J 4 bases, leaving 10 bases between the germline ends. This CDR3 contains 13 residues. The sample was CD4+ T cells from PBMCs. The V and J genes are TRBV12-3 or TRBV12-4 and TRBJ2-3; D possibly corresponds to TRBD2 (6 bases). The TCR originated in a human donor with Susac syndrome. In DNA, the CDR3 is TGTGCCAGCAGTGTGACGGGGGCAGATACGCAGTATTTT. This translates into CASSVTGADTQYF.